Below, 10 T cell receptor beta chains from the same sample are listed, as sequenced in a study of cytomegalovirus exposure and HLA in healthy donors. The PCR used 60 Vbeta and 13 Jbeta primers. The table came from immunoSEQ multiplex PCR; TCRdb's copy has only in-frame clones and leaves some out. The sample records 95,000 to 150,000 clones, around 80% being singletons. The specimen was PBMCs. The receptor set was obtained from a man between 50 and 59 years old in good health and CMV-seronegative.

This chain links TRBV7-3 with TRBJ2-5, with TRBD1 as a possible D gene (5 bases). CDR3 length: 14 residues. The V end lost 2 bases, the J end lost 2 bases, and 9 bases lay between the germline ends. Germline-derived CDR1 and CDR2 are SGHTA and FQGTGA. The CDR3 spells CASSLRAGQETQYF. In DNA form, the CDR3 reads TGTGCCAGCAGCTTACGAGCAGGGCAAGAGACCCAGTACTTC.

The V call is TRBV4-3, the J call TRBJ2-3; weak D call: TRBD1 (6 bases). CDR1 and CDR2 (germline): LGHNA, YSLEER. V was cut by 5 bases and J by 6 bases, with 18 bases left in between. This CDR3 region has 15 residues. The CDR3 sequence is CASSYGTRSRDTQYF. CDR3 DNA: TGCGCCAGCAGCTACGGGACAAGGAGCAGGGATACGCAGTATTTT.

V and J are TRBV9 and TRBJ2-1; 11 bases map to TRBD2. Germline V CDR1 and CDR2: SGDLS, YYNGEE. V was pared by 0 bases and J by 3 bases, with 5 bases of the junction left unmatched. The CDR3 is made up of 17 amino acids. Here the CDR3 reads CASSVEGSGGDYNEQFF. In DNA, the CDR3 is TGTGCCAGCAGCGTAGAAGGTAGCGGGGGGGACTACAATGAGCAGTTCTTC.

The rearrangement links TRBV5-1 to TRBJ2-5; 9 nucleotides agree with TRBD2. V gave up 2 bases and J gave up 13 bases; unmatched junction bases: 12. The CDR3 consists of 14 residues. Germline assignment: CDR1 SGHRS and CDR2 YFSETQ. The CDR3 is CASSLGVAGAPGYF. CDR3 DNA sequence: TGCGCCAGCAGCTTAGGAGTAGCGGGGGCTCCCGGGTACTTC. Complete variable domain (other parts from reference TRBV5-1 and TRBJ2-5): KAGVTQTPRYLIKTRGQQVTLSCSPISGHRSVSWYQQTPGQGLQFLFEYFSETQRNKGNFPGRFSGRQFSNSRSEMNVSTLELGDSALYLCASSLGVAGAPGYFGPGTRLLVL.

V gene TRBV2 combines with J gene TRBJ1-2, with 7 bases identical to TRBD1. The junction had 9 bases not matched to a gene; V was cut back by 8 bases and J by 0 bases. Germline V gene sequence: CDR1 SNHLY, CDR2 FYNNEI. This CDR3 is built from 15 residues. CDR3 coding DNA: TGTGCCAGCCATAGGGACGGGACAGCTAACTATGGCTACACCTTC. Translating it yields CASHRDGTANYGYTF.

This sequence joins TRBV6-5 and TRBJ1-4; tentative D call: TRBD1 (5 bases). The CDR3 extends over 14 amino acids. CDR1 is MNHEY and CDR2 is SVGAGI in the germline V gene. Trimming pared 11 bases from V and 0 bases from J, leaving 13 bases between. CDR3 bases: TGTGCCGCGGGACGGAGGTCAACTAATGAAAAACTGTTTTTT. Its translation is CAAGRRSTNEKLFF.

The rearrangement joins TRBV2 to TRBJ1-1; D uncertain. The CDR3 runs 13 residues. Germline V lookup: CDR1 SNHLY, CDR2 FYNNEI. V lost 3 bases and J 7 bases, leaving 12 bases between the germline ends. CDR3 amino acids: CASSDLESCEAFF. DNA of the CDR3: TGTGCCAGCAGTGACTTGGAGAGTTGTGAAGCTTTCTTT.

This clone showed up just once. The CDR3 sequence is CSVVRQGIWGGDDGYTF. The CDR3 DNA sequence: TGCAGCGTTGTCCGTCAGGGGATATGGGGAGGGGATGATGGCTACACCTTC. V usage is TRBV29-1 and J usage is TRBJ1-2; D is perhaps TRBD1 (6 bases). The length of the CDR3 is 17 residues. Trimming removed 4 bases from V and 6 bases from J, with 27 bases in between. The germline gives CDR1 SQVTM, CDR2 ANQGSEA. The complete variable domain, with remaining parts taken from reference TRBV29-1 and TRBJ1-2, reads SAVISQKPSRDICQRGTSLTIQCQVDSQVTMMFWYRQQPGQSLTLIATANQGSEATYESGFVIDKFPISRPNLTFSTLTVSNMSPEDSSIYLCSVVRQGIWGGDDGYTFGSGTRLTVV.

The chain couples TRBV7-2 to TRBJ2-7; 8 positions agree with TRBD1. This CDR3 has 14 residues. The junction had 8 bases not matched to a gene; V was cut back by 5 bases and J by 5 bases. Germline V gene lookup returns CDR1 SGHTA and CDR2 FQGNSA. This CDR3 is CASSDRTGSDEQYF. DNA of the CDR3: TGTGCCAGCAGCGATCGGACAGGGAGCGACGAGCAGTACTTC.

The chain carries TRBV28 and TRBJ2-7; possible D gene TRBD1, 5 bases. CDR1 and CDR2 from the germline V gene are MDHEN and SYDVKM. The CDR3 sequence is 13 residues long. V was cut by 3 bases and J by 5 bases, with 11 bases left in between. CDR3 coding DNA: TGTGCCAGCAGTTTCCCGGACACTAACGAGCAGTACTTC. This gives the protein CASSFPDTNEQYF.